The clone carrying this TCR beta chain was counted between two and nine times. The data stem from a study of blood T cells in healthy people across ages. The donors, aged about 6 to 90, were healthy Caucasians from Russia. The germline CDR1 and CDR2 sequences are MNHNY and SVGAGI (reference sequence). V gave up 2 bases and J gave up 6 bases, with 14 bases separating them. CDR3 length: 15 residues. A sample-barcoded 5' primer and a J-beta primer mix were used in a second PCR of about 6 to 11 cycles. TCRdb itself ran the 5' RACE reads through MiXCR, one entry per CDR3 protein. The profile shows around 1,000,000 distinct CDR3 sequences, around two fifths of them singletons.

The receptor was isolated from a man aged 18 to 29 in good health. V and J are TRBV6-6 and TRBJ1-5; weak D call: TRBD1 (6 bases). The specimen sequenced was blood. CDR3 nucleotide sequence: TGTGCCAGCAGTTACCTGGCAGGGGAGGGTCAGCCCCAGCATTTT. This codes for CASSYLAGEGQPQHF.